This T cell receptor beta chain was recorded in a study of identical twins. Regarding this clonotype: Antigen: not known.

The germline CDR1 and CDR2 sequences are SGHTS and YDEGEE. Trimming shortened V by 4 bases and J by 4 bases, and 15 bases separated the two germline ends. This CDR3 has 16 amino acids. Healthy Caucasians, and only they, were the donors. One entry per CDR3 protein results from TCRdb running MiXCR on the 5' RACE reads. The table shows about 240,000 distinct CDR3 sequences, with over 9.5% occurring only once. Study findings and constraints: Twins shared out-of-frame alpha sequences with excess low generation probability.

The rearrangement uses TRBV5-8 and TRBJ1-6; D is ambiguous. Sequenced: memory T cells sorted from blood. The TCR was taken from a man aged 45 to 65 in good health. CDR3 amino acids: CASSIRVGSYNSPLHF. The DNA for the CDR3 is TGTGCCAGCAGCATTCGTGTAGGGTCTTATAATTCACCCCTCCACTTT.